This T cell receptor beta chain was documented in a study of identical twins. Per germline, CDR1 LGHNA and CDR2 YNFKEQ. V lost 0 bases to trimming and J lost 0 bases; unmatched junction nucleotides: 10. This CDR3 contains 20 residues. Whole-study findings and limits: Whereas memory repertoires showed no such difference, abundant cord blood beta clonotypes carried fewer insertions.

On this clonotype: Antigen: not known.

Unique molecular identifiers were present on cDNA, and template switching added a universal primer site. TCRdb fed the 5' RACE reads into MiXCR, producing one record per CDR3 protein. The sample yields around 530,000 distinct CDR3 sequences, around 15% seen once. Another study also made use of these data, one on yellow fever vaccine responses in identical twins.

The source material was CD4+ T cells sorted from blood. The TCR originated in a woman younger than 30 in good health. The chain joins TRBV4-2 to TRBJ2-1; TRBD2 agrees at 11 bases. The CDR3 here is CASSQDQGLAGGGSYNEQFF. The CDR3 nucleotides read TGTGCCAGCAGCCAAGATCAGGGGCTAGCGGGAGGTGGCTCCTACAATGAGCAGTTCTTC.